The 19 T cell receptor beta chains reported below all come from one sample, sequenced in a study of T cells in Graves' hyperthyroidism and ophthalmopathy. Amplification of TCR beta CDR3 regions was performed using RNA transcripts as template. Using the HTBI primer set, a first-round RT-PCR was run on the TCR CDR3. TCRdb fed the multiplex PCR reads into MiXCR, producing one record per CDR3 protein. The sample comprises approximately 600,000 distinct CDR3 sequences, 14% of which are singletons, and less than 9% rests with the top ten. Sequenced: blood. The source of these receptors is a woman aged 18-29 years with Graves' ophthalmopathy.

This clonotype appeared once. The chain has TRBV7-2 and TRBJ2-1; 13 positions agree with TRBD2. The V and J ends lost 1 base and 6 bases, in that order; junction bases with no gene match: 6. Germline CDR1 and CDR2: SGHTA and FQGNSA. CDR3 size: 17 residues. The CDR3 nucleotides read TGTGCCAGCAGCTTAGACCGCGGACTAGCGGGGGCCAATGAGCAGTTCTTC. Translating it yields CASSLDRGLAGANEQFF.

Comment on this clonotype: Since a much larger clone is just one base distant, this may be a read error. The gene calls are TRBV13 and TRBJ2-3, with 12 bases matching TRBD2. CDR3 length: 18 residues. CDR1 and CDR2 from the germline V gene are PRHDT and FYEKMQ (reference sequence). Trimming removed 1 base from V and 3 bases from J; junction bases left unmatched: 8. CDR3 region: CASSLAGRLAGATDTQYF. CDR3 DNA sequence: TGTGCCAGCAGCTTAGCGGGGAGACTAGCGGGAGCTACAGATACGCAGTATTTT.

The rearrangement joins TRBV4-3 to TRBJ2-1; 7 bases align to TRBD2. The CDR3 spans 19 residues. The germline V gene has CDR1 LGHNA and CDR2 YSLEER. Trimming took 1 base from V and 6 from J; bases not matched to a gene: 18. The CDR3 sequence is CASSQVSGEAGVVGNEQFF. The CDR3 coding sequence is TGCGCCAGCAGCCAAGTTTCGGGCGAGGCGGGAGTAGTTGGCAATGAGCAGTTCTTC.

V and J are TRBV9 and TRBJ1-5; tentative D call: TRBD1 (5 bases). Trimming took off 0 bases at V and 5 bases at J, with 18 bases between the two ends. Looked up from germline, CDR1 is SGDLS and CDR2 is YYNGEE. This CDR3 has 17 residues. CDR3 protein: CASSVGQTPRDDQPQHF. The CDR3 nucleotides read TGTGCCAGCAGCGTAGGACAGACCCCCAGGGATGATCAGCCCCAGCATTTT. Looking up the rest from reference TRBV9 and TRBJ1-5 gives the full variable domain: DSGVTQTPKHLITATGQRVTLRCSPRSGDLSVYWYQQSLDQGLQFLIQYYNGEERAKGNILERFSAQQFPDLHSELNLSSLELGDSALYFCASSVGQTPRDDQPQHFGDGTRLSIL.

This clonotype was observed many times. This sequence joins TRBV7-2 and TRBJ2-7; D gene ambiguous. V dropped 1 base and J dropped 3 bases, with 10 bases sitting between them. This CDR3 comprises 14 residues. Germline lookup yields CDR1 SGHTA and CDR2 FQGNSA. The CDR3 reads CASSLVNVNYEQYF. The CDR3 DNA reads as TGTGCCAGCAGCTTAGTAAACGTTAACTACGAGCAGTACTTC.

Ten or more counts support this clonotype. The CDR3 region has the DNA TGTGCCAGCAGTCAACGGACTAGCGGGAGGGCCTACGAGCAGTACTTC. Protein product: CASSQRTSGRAYEQYF. The gene calls are TRBV7-2 and TRBJ2-7; 15 nucleotides align to TRBD2. Germline loops: CDR1 SGHTA, CDR2 FQGNSA. CDR3 size: 16 residues. J lost 2 bases, V lost 6 bases, and 5 bases had no gene match. Complete variable domain (other parts from reference TRBV7-2 and TRBJ2-7): GAGVSQSPSNKVTEKGKDVELRCDPISGHTALYWYRQSLGQGLEFLIYFQGNSAPDKSGLPSDRFSAERTGGSVSTLTIQRTQQEDSAVYLCASSQRTSGRAYEQYFGPGTRLTVT.

The chain uses TRBV6-1 and TRBJ1-5, with TRBD1 matching over 8 bases. The CDR3 totals 15 residues. Per the germline V gene, CDR1 is MNHNS and CDR2 is SASEGT. V lost 5 bases, J lost 6 bases, and 9 bases stayed unmatched. CDR3 DNA: TGTGCCAGCAGTAGGCAGGGGGCAGCGGGTCAGCCCCAGCATTTT. Amino acids: CASSRQGAAGQPQHF.

This clonotype has a count of ten or more. The rearrangement links TRBV7-2 to TRBJ2-1; TRBD2 aligns across 10 bases. The CDR3 runs to 15 residues. V shed 5 bases, J shed 3 bases, and the junction held 4 bases outside the gene matches. Germline CDR1 SGHTA, CDR2 FQGNSA. The chain's CDR3 is CASSVLAGDYNEQFF. The DNA of the CDR3 is TGTGCCAGCAGCGTTCTAGCGGGAGACTACAATGAGCAGTTCTTC.

This clonotype was counted ten times or more. The gene calls are TRBV12-3 or TRBV12-4 and TRBJ1-6; 8 bases map to TRBD1. The CDR3 is made up of 16 amino acids. V was pared by 4 bases and J by 7 bases, with 9 bases of the junction left unmatched. This chain's CDR3 is CASSSLRTGSNSPLHF. DNA for the CDR3: TGTGCCAGCAGTTCCCTGAGGACAGGGAGCAATTCACCCCTCCACTTT.

The chain uses TRBV28 and TRBJ1-2; D is ambiguous. Trimming cost V 2 bases and J 4 bases, with 14 bases left between them. The CDR3 extends over 15 amino acids. Germline CDR1 reads MDHEN; CDR2 reads SYDVKM. CDR3 in amino acids: CASSLVGTRSYGYTF. The CDR3 DNA reads TGTGCCAGCAGTTTAGTAGGCACCCGGAGCTATGGCTACACCTTC.

The table lists this clonotype with many counts. The gene calls are TRBV7-9 and TRBJ2-7; a weak D match, TRBD1 (5 bases). V lost 3 bases and J lost 5, with 17 bases in between. The CDR3 contains 15 residues. CDR1 and CDR2 from the germline V gene are SEHNR and FQNEAQ (reference sequence). The CDR3 nucleotides read TGTGCCAGCAGCTTCCCAGGGTCTTTTGGGGACGAGCAGTACTTC. As protein: CASSFPGSFGDEQYF. The complete variable domain, with remaining parts taken from reference TRBV7-9 and TRBJ2-7, reads DTGVSQNPRHKITKRGQNVTFRCDPISEHNRLYWYRQTLGQGPEFLTYFQNEAQLEKSRLLSDRFSAERPKGSFSTLEIQRTEQGDSAMYLCASSFPGSFGDEQYFGPGTRLTVT.

In its sample, this clonotype was seen many times. The V and J genes are TRBV3-1 and TRBJ1-1; D unresolved. Germline V CDR1 and CDR2: LGHDT, YNNKEL (reference sequence). Trimming pared 2 bases from V and 5 bases from J, leaving 15 bases between. The CDR3 sequence is 15 residues long. This chain's CDR3 is CASSQWGPSGTEAFF. CDR3 DNA sequence: TGTGCCAGCAGCCAATGGGGTCCGTCCGGGACTGAAGCTTTCTTT.

This clonotype was observed many times. CDR3 nucleotides: TGTGCCAGCAGCTTCATCGGACTGGTTCAAGAGACCCAGTACTTC. Translated: CASSFIGLVQETQYF. V and J are TRBV7-8 and TRBJ2-5; D may be TRBD2 (5 bases). The CDR3 is 15 residues long. Germline V CDR1 and CDR2: SGHVS, FQNEAQ. The germline V and J ends were trimmed by 3 bases and 2 bases, with 13 bases remaining between them.

This clonotype has a handful of counts. V and J are TRBV7-3 and TRBJ2-1; no clear D gene. V lost 2 bases to trimming and J lost 3 bases, with 8 bases between them. The CDR3 loop spans 14 amino acids. Germline lookup yields CDR1 SGHTA and CDR2 FQGTGA. Here the CDR3 DNA reads TGTGCCAGCAGCTTAGGGTTCGGCTACAATGAGCAGTTCTTC. Amino acid sequence: CASSLGFGYNEQFF. Looking up the rest from reference TRBV7-3 and TRBJ2-1 gives the full variable domain: GAGVSQTPSNKVTEKGKYVELRCDPISGHTALYWYRQSLGQGPEFLIYFQGTGAADDSGLPNDRFFAVRPEGSVSTLKIQRTERGDSAVYLCASSLGFGYNEQFFGPGTRLTVL.

The chain has TRBV18 and TRBJ2-5; 10 positions agree with TRBD2. The CDR3 sequence is 14 residues long. Germline lookup yields CDR1 KGHSH and CDR2 LQKENI. The V and J ends lost 3 bases and 5 bases, in that order; junction bases with no gene match: 3. CDR3 region: CASSPGLASETQYF. DNA for the CDR3: TGTGCCAGCTCACCGGGACTAGCGTCGGAGACCCAGTACTTC.

This clonotype came up many times. The chain couples TRBV28 to TRBJ2-1, with D unclear. CDR3 length equals 18 residues. Per germline, CDR1 MDHEN and CDR2 SYDVKM. The V and J ends lost 5 bases and 5 bases respectively, with 25 bases between them. CDR3 sequence (DNA): TGTGCCAGCAGTCCTCCTTTCTCCCTAGTGGAAGGGAACAATGAGCAGTTCTTC. Translated: CASSPPFSLVEGNNEQFF.

The CDR3 DNA is TGTGCCAGCAGTCTGACAGGGGAGAATGGCTACACCTTC. Translation gives CASSLTGENGYTF. The V gene is TRBV6-1, the J gene TRBJ1-2; 8 bases are shared with TRBD1. The junction had 5 bases not matched to a gene; V was cut back by 5 bases and J by 6 bases. This CDR3 is 13 amino acids long. The germline V gene has CDR1 MNHNS and CDR2 SASEGT.

This clonotype showed up many times. The J gene is TRBJ2-5, the V gene TRBV12-3 or TRBV12-4; D is possibly TRBD2 (5 bases). CDR3 length: 16 amino acids. Deletions cut 4 bases from V and 0 bases from J, with 15 bases between. CDR3 bases: TGTGCCAGCAGTTCGACCACGGCGGGCGACCAAGAGACCCAGTACTTC. It is translated as CASSSTTAGDQETQYF.

This clonotype showed up many times. The V call is TRBV27, the J call TRBJ2-1; 13 bases are shared with TRBD2. The V gene's germline CDR1 is MNHEY and CDR2 SMNVEV (reference sequence). Unmatched junction bases numbered 10, after V lost 5 bases and J lost 9 bases. This CDR3 has 16 residues. CDR3 sequence reads: CASSQGTSGTISEQFF. The DNA of the CDR3 is TGTGCCAGCAGTCAGGGGACTAGCGGGACCATCTCTGAGCAGTTCTTC.